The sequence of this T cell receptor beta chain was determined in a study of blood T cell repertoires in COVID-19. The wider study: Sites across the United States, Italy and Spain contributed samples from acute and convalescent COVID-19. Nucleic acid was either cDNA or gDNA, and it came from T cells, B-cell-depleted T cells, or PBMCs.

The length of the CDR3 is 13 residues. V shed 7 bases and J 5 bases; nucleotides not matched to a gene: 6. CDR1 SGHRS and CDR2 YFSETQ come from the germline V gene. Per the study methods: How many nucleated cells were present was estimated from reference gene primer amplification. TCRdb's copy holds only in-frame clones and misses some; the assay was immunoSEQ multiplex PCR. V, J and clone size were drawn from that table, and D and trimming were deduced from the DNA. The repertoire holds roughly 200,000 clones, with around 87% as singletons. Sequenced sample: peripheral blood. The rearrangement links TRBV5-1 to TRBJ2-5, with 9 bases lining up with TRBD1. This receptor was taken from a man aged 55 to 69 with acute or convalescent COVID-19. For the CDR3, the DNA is TGCGCCAGCTTTGGACAGGGGCAGGAGACCCAGTACTTC. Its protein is CASFGQGQETQYF.